The rows below give T cell receptor beta chains drawn from one sample of a study of OX40 agonist ivuxolimab in advanced cancers. Repertoires were generated with immunoSEQ multiplex PCR, while TCRdb's copy carries only in-frame clones and drops some. The sample holds some 55,000 clones, about 80% seen once. The sequenced sample was CD4+ or CD8+ T cells sorted from blood, obtained in a trial of the OX40 agonist ivuxolimab. The receptor source for this set is an adult with an advanced solid tumor such as melanoma, head and neck, liver or kidney cancer. Both conserved end residues are part of each CDR3. The D gene is left open where the match is weak. Expanded clones get a size class; other rows say once, few or many, or leave the size out.

TRBV2	TRBJ1-5	NA	NA	CASGAARQPQHF	TGTGCCAGCGGCGCAGCACGACAGCCCCAGCATTTT
TRBV5-4	TRBJ1-1	NA	NA	CASSLTGFGSMNTEAFF	TGTGCCAGCAGCTTGACTGGCTTTGGCAGCATGAACACTGAAGCTTTCTTT
TRBV7-2	TRBJ2-7	TRBD2	NA	CASSIAGGTLYEQYF	TGTGCCAGCAGCATAGCGGGGGGCACCCTCTACGAGCAGTACTTC
TRBV7-2	TRBJ2-7	NA	once	CASRPAGRGSEQYF	TGTGCCAGCAGACCTGCGGGACGGGGTTCCGAGCAGTACTTC
TRBV7-2	TRBJ2-2	NA	NA	CASSHPGAGELFF	TGTGCCAGCAGCCACCCGGGCGCGGGGGAGCTGTTTTTT
TRBV4-3	TRBJ1-2	TRBD1	NA	CASSQHVPGQATNYGYTF	TGCGCCAGCAGCCAACACGTTCCGGGACAGGCCACCAACTATGGCTACACCTTC
TRBV28	TRBJ2-7	NA	few	CASSPAGPLTYEQYF	TGTGCCAGCAGTCCTGCGGGACCTTTAACCTACGAGCAGTACTTC
TRBV6-5	TRBJ2-3	TRBD1	NA	CASRPGQGRTDTQYF	TGTGCCAGCAGGCCGGGACAGGGTCGTACAGATACGCAGTATTTT
TRBV18	TRBJ2-2	TRBD1	NA	CASSPDRAAGELFF	TGTGCCAGCTCACCGGACAGGGCGGCCGGGGAGCTGTTTTTT
TRBV5-4	TRBJ2-1	TRBD2	NA	CASSPRLVAGGGGNEQFF	TGTGCCAGCAGCCCCCGATTGGTAGCGGGAGGAGGGGGCAATGAGCAGTTCTTC
TRBV5-4	TRBJ2-3	NA	once	CASSLKVLPTDTQYF	TGTGCCAGCAGCTTGAAAGTCTTACCTACAGATACGCAGTATTTT
TRBV27	TRBJ1-2	NA	NA	CASSLPRASRPGYTF	TGTGCCAGCAGTTTACCGAGGGCGTCGCGACCTGGCTACACCTTC
TRBV29-1	TRBJ2-3	TRBD1	NA	CSVGQGGTDTQYF	TGCAGCGTTGGGCAGGGGGGCACAGATACGCAGTATTTT
TRBV6-6	TRBJ1-1	NA	NA	CASSYSDSEAFF	TGTGCCAGCAGTTACTCCGACAGTGAAGCTTTCTTT
TRBV6-4	TRBJ1-1	NA	NA	CASTSGNTEAFF	TGTGCCAGCACCAGCGGGAACACTGAAGCTTTCTTT
TRBV28	TRBJ2-1	NA	NA	CASSPPRTNEQFF	TGTGCCAGCAGTCCCCCTCGTACAAATGAGCAGTTCTTC
TRBV4-3	TRBJ2-7	TRBD1	NA	CASSREFGTGAYEQYF	TGCGCCAGCAGCCGGGAATTTGGGACAGGGGCCTACGAGCAGTACTTC
TRBV5-6	TRBJ1-2	TRBD1	NA	CASSSTGTAYGYTF	TGTGCCAGCAGCTCTACCGGGACAGCCTATGGCTACACCTTC
TRBV5-1	TRBJ2-3	TRBD2	NA	CASSPLGTSGDTQYF	TGCGCCAGCAGCCCACTGGGGACTAGTGGGGATACGCAGTATTTT
TRBV7-2	TRBJ2-2	TRBD2	NA	CASSLMSSGGTGELFF	TGTGCCAGCAGCTTAATGAGTAGCGGGGGCACCGGGGAGCTGTTTTTT
TRBV5-1	TRBJ2-7	NA	NA	CASSLGDFRAYEQYF	TGCGCCAGCAGCTTGGGGGACTTTCGAGCCTACGAGCAGTACTTC
TRBV4-2	TRBJ1-1	NA	few	CASSQVRDGEAFF	TGTGCCAGCAGCCAAGTCCGGGACGGGGAAGCTTTCTTT
TRBV4-2	TRBJ1-5	TRBD1	medium-sized	CASSQDREGAGRGQPQHF	TGTGCCAGCAGCCAAGACCGCGAGGGGGCAGGCAGAGGGCAGCCCCAGCATTTT
TRBV6-4	TRBJ2-7	TRBD1	NA	CASSGGDRGRFDYVDEQYF	TGTGCCAGCAGTGGGGGGGACAGGGGGCGGTTTGACTACGTGGACGAGCAGTACTTC
TRBV28	TRBJ1-2	TRBD1	NA	CASRTGDLYGYTF	TGTGCCAGCAGGACAGGGGACCTCTATGGCTACACCTTC
TRBV6-1	TRBJ1-2	NA	NA	CASSESRVSRGYTF	TGTGCCAGCAGTGAATCAAGGGTTTCACGGGGCTACACCTTC